This TCR beta chain was documented in a study of T cells in Graves' hyperthyroidism and ophthalmopathy. Whole-study findings and limits: In simple terms, a model built on 13 V-J features told ophthalmopathy apart from stable hyperthyroidism.

V dropped 4 bases and J dropped 5 bases, with 11 bases sitting between them. The germline V gene has CDR1 MNHNS and CDR2 SASEGT. The CDR3 totals 13 residues. This clonotype was detected ten times or more. Antigen: not known. The TCR beta CDR3 regions underwent amplification using RNA transcripts as the source. The HTBI set primed first-round TCR CDR3 RT-PCR. In TCRdb, the multiplex PCR reads were re-called with MiXCR into one record per CDR3 protein. The sample carries around 420,000 distinct CDR3 sequences, more than 15% recorded once. It was over 9.5 ml of fresh peripheral blood that supplied the PBMCs.

The TCR sequence derives from a woman aged 18-29 years with Graves' hyperthyroidism. The specimen sequenced was blood. The J gene is TRBJ1-2, the V gene TRBV6-1, with a weak D call TRBD1 (6 bases). The CDR3, as DNA: TGTGCCAGCAGTGCCACAGGGTTATATGGCTACACCTTC. The encoded protein is CASSATGLYGYTF.